The present T cell receptor (beta chain) was sequenced within a study of response to subunit inactivated influenza vaccine. Study-wide points: Each seasonal influenza vaccination recruits few new T cells, the authors suggested.

This clonotype was counted at least ten times. Its target is not known. Per the germline V gene, CDR1 is KGHDR and CDR2 is SFDVKD. V trimming: 0 bases; J trimming: 10 bases; junction bases outside the gene matches: 0. CDR3 length equals 15 residues. TCRdb re-called the RT-PCR reads through MiXCR, storing one row per CDR3 protein. The sample consists of hundreds of thousands of distinct CDR3 sequences, more than 15% of them appearing once. The specimen was PBMCs from blood, collected approximately 13 days after vaccination. J is TRBJ2-1 and V is TRBV24-1; TRBD2 matches at 15 bases. The sequence came from a man over 45 who received an inactivated influenza vaccine. CDR3 DNA: TGTGCCACCAGTGATTTGGGACTAGCGGGGGGGGAGCAGTTCTTC. Protein product: CATSDLGLAGGEQFF.